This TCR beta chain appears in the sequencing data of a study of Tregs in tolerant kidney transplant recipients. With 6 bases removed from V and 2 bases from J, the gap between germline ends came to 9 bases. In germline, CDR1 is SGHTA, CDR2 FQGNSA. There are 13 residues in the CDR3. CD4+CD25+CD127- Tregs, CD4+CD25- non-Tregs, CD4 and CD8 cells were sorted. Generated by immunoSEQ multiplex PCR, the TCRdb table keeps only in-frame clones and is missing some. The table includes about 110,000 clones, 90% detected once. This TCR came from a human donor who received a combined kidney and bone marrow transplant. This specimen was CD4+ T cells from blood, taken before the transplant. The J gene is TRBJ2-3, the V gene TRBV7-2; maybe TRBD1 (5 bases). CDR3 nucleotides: TGTGCCAGCAGTGCAGGGCACACAGATACGCAGTATTTT. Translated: CASSAGHTDTQYF.